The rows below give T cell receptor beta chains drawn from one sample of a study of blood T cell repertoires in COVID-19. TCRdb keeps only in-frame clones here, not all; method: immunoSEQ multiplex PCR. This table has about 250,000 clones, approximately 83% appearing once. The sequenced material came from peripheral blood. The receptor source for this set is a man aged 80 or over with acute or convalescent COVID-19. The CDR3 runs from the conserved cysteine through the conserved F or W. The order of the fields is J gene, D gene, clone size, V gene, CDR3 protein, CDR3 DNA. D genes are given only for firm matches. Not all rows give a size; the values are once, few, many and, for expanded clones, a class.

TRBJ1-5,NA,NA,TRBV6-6,CASSYILTLESQPQHF,TGTGCCAGCAGTTACATTTTGACTCTAGAGAGTCAGCCCCAGCATTTT
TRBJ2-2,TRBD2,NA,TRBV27,CASSLSNLAGGLNTGELFF,TGTGCCAGCAGTTTATCGAACCTAGCGGGGGGTTTGAACACCGGGGAGCTGTTTTTT
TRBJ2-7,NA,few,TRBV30,CAWSIGTPYEQYF,TGTGCCTGGAGTATTGGGACTCCCTACGAGCAGTACTTC
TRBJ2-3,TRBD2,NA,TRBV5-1,CASSGFSGGGTDTQYF,TGCGCCAGCAGCGGATTTAGCGGGGGGGGCACAGATACGCAGTATTTT
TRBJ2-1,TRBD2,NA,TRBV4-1,CASSQDRRTRPHNEQFF,TGCGCCAGCAGCCAAGATCGCAGGACTAGACCACACAATGAGCAGTTCTTC
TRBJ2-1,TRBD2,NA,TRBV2,CASTSGGGEQFF,TGTGCCAGCACTAGCGGGGGTGGTGAGCAGTTCTTC
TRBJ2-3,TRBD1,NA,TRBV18,CASSPGQGNLDTQYF,TGTGCCAGCTCACCCGGACAGGGTAATTTAGATACGCAGTATTTT
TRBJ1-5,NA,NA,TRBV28,CATTQGGTYSNQPQHF,TGTGCCACCACACAAGGGGGTACTTATAGCAATCAGCCCCAGCATTTT
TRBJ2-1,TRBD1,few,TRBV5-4,CASSRSRQGAYNEQFF,TGTGCCAGCAGCCGAAGCCGACAGGGGGCTTACAATGAGCAGTTCTTC
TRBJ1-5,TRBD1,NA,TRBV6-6,CASSYSRTGGNQPQHF,TGTGCCAGCAGTTACTCTAGGACAGGGGGCAATCAGCCCCAGCATTTT
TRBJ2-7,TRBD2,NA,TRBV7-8,CASSLGLAVYEQYF,TGTGCCAGCAGCTTGGGACTAGCGGTCTACGAGCAGTACTTC
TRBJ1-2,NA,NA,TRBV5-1,CASSLGQSGYGYTF,TGCGCCAGCAGCTTGGGGCAGTCGGGCTATGGCTACACCTTC
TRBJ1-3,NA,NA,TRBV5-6,CASSLWQASGNTIYF,TGTGCCAGCAGCTTGTGGCAGGCCTCTGGAAACACCATATATTTT
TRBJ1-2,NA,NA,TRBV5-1,CASSLANGRRDGYTF,TGCGCCAGCAGCTTGGCCAACGGCCGGAGGGATGGCTACACCTTC
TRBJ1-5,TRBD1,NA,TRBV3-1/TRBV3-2,CASSPDRGRQPQHF,TGTGCCAGCAGCCCGGACAGGGGGCGTCAGCCCCAGCATTTT
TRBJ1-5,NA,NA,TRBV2,CASSYDIYSNQPQHF,TGTGCCAGCAGTTACGACATTTATAGCAATCAGCCCCAGCATTTT
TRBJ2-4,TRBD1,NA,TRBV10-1,CASSAGQVAKNIQYF,TGCGCCAGCAGCGCGGGACAGGTAGCCAAAAACATTCAGTACTTC
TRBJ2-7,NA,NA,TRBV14,CASSQDGRFSYEQYF,TGTGCCAGCAGCCAAGATGGCAGGTTTTCCTACGAGCAGTACTTC
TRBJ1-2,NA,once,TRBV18,CASSPRVAGYYGYTF,TGTGCCAGCTCACCACGTGTCGCAGGGTACTATGGCTACACCTTC
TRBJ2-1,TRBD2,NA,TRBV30,CAWSDWGGKGYNEQFF,TGTGCCTGGAGTGACTGGGGGGGGAAAGGATACAATGAGCAGTTCTTC
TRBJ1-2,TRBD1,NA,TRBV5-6,CASSWGTGTGDRYTF,TGTGCCAGCAGCTGGGGGACCGGGACAGGGGATCGCTACACCTTC
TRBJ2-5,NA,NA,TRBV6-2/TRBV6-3,CASSPSGETQYF,TGTGCCAGCAGTCCCTCGGGGGAGACCCAGTACTTC
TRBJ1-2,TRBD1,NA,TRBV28,CASSLGDRAGGYTF,TGTGCCAGCAGTTTAGGGGACAGGGCCGGAGGCTACACCTTC
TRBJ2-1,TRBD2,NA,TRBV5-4,CASSLVPTTSGRHNEQFF,TGTGCCAGCAGCTTGGTCCCGACTACTAGCGGGAGACACAATGAGCAGTTCTTC
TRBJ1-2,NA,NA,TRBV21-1,CASRLRVTNYGYTF,TGTGCCAGCAGACTACGGGTTACTAACTATGGCTACACCTTC